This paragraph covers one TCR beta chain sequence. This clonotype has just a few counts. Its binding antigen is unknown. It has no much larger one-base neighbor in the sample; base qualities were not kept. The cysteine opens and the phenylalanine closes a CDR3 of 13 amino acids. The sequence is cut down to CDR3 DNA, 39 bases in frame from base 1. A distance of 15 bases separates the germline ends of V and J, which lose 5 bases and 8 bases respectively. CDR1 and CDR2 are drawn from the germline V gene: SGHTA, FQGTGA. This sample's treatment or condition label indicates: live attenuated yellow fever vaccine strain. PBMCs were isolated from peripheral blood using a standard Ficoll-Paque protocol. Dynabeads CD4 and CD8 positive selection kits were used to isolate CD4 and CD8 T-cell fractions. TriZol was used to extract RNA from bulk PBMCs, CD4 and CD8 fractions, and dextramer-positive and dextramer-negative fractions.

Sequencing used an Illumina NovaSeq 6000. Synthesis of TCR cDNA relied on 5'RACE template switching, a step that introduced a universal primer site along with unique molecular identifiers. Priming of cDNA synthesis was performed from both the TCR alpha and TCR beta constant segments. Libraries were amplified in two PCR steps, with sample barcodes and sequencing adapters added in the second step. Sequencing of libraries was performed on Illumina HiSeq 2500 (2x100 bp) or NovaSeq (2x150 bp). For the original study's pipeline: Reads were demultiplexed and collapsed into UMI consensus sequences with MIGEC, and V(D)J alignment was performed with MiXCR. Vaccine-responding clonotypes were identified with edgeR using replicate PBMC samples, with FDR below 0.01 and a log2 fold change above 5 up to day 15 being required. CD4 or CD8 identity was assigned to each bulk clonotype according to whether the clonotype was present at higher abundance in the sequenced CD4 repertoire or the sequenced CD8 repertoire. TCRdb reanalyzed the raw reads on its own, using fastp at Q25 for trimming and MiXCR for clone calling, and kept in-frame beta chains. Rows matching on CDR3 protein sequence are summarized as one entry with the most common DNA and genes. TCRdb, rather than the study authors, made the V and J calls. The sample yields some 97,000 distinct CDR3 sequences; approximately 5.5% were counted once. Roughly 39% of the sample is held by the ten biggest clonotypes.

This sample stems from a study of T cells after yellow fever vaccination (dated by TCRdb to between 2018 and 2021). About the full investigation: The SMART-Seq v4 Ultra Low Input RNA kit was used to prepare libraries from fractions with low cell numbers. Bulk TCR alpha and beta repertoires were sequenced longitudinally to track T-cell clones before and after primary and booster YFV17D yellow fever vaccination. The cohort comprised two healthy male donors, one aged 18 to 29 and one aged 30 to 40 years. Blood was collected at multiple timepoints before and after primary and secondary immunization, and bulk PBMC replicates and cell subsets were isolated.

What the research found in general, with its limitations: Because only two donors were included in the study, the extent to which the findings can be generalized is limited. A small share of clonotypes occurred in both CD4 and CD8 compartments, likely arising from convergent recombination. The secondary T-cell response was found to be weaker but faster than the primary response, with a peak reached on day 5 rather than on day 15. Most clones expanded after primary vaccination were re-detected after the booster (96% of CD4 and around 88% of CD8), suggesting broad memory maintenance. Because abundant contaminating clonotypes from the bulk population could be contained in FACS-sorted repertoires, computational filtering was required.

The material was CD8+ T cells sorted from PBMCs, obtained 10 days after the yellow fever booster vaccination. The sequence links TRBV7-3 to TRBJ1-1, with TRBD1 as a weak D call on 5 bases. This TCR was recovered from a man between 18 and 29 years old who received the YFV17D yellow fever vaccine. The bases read TGTGCCAGCAGCCCCATGGGGGTTGGGGAAGCTTTCTTT. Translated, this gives CASSPMGVGEAFF.